This T cell receptor (beta chain) came from a study of breast tumors, draining lymph nodes, adjacent tissues. Study-level results: Findings are consistent with lymph node origin and intratumoral expansion of most tumor T cells.

Germline CDR1 is KGHSH and CDR2 is LQKENI. The CDR3 sequence is 13 residues long. Trimming pared 4 bases from V and 3 bases from J, leaving 6 bases between. This clonotype appeared a few times. Its antigen is as yet unknown. The lymph nodes were axillary draining lymph nodes from breast cancer patients. One entry per CDR3 protein, called by TCRdb with MiXCR from the multiplex PCR reads. In the table there are approximately 130,000 distinct CDR3 sequences, approximately 21% of which are singletons. The receptor was isolated from a female donor with breast cancer. Some clones in this sample may be carry-over from other donors' samples. The V gene is TRBV18, the J gene TRBJ2-2; no reliable D call. The sample taken for sequencing was axillary lymph node tissue. CDR3 sequence (DNA): TGTGCCAGCTCACGTTCGGACACCGGGGAGCTGTTTTTT. The encoded protein is CASSRSDTGELFF.